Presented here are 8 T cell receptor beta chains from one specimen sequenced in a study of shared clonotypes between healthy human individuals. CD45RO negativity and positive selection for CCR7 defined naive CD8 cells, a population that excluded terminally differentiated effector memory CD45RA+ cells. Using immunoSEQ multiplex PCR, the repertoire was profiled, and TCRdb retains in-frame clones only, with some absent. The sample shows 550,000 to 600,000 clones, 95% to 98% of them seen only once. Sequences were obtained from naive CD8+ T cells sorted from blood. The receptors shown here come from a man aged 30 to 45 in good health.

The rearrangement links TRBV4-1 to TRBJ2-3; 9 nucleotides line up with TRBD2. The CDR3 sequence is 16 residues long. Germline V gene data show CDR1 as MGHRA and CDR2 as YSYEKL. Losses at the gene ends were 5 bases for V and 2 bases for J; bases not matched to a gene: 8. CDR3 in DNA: TGCGCCAGCAGCTCTCGGACTAGCGATGACACAGATACGCAGTATTTT. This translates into CASSSRTSDDTDTQYF.

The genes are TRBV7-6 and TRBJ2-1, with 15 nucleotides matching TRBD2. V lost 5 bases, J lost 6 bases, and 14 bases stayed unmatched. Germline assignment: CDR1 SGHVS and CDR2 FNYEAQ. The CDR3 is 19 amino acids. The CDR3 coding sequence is TGTGCCAGCAGCCCCTACGTCGGACTAGCGGGAGGGCCTGTCAATGAGCAGTTCTTC. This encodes CASSPYVGLAGGPVNEQFF.

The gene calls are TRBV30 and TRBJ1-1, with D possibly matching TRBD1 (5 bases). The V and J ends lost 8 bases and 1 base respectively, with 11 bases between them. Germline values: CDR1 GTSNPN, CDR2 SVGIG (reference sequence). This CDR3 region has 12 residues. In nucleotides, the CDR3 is TGTGCCCGTAATGGGGGGAACACTGAAGCTTTCTTT. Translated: CARNGGNTEAFF.

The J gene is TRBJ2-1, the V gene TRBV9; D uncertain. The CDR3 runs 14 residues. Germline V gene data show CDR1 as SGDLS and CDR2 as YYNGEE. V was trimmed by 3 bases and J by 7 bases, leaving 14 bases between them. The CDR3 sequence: CASSALQVDNEQFF. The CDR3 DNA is TGTGCCAGCAGCGCCCTCCAGGTCGATAATGAGCAGTTCTTC.

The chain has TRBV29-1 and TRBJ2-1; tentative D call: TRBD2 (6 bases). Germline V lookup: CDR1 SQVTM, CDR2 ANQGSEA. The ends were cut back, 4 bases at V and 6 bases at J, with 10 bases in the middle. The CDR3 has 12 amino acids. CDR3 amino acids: CSVVLGGNEQFF. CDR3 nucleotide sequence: TGCAGCGTTGTACTGGGGGGCAATGAGCAGTTCTTC.

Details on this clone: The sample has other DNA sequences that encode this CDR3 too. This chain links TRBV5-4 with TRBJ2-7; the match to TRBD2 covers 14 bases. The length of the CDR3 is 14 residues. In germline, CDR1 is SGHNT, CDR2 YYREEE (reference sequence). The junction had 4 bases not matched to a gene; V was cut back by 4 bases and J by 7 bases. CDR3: CASSGGLAGVEQYF. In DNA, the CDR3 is TGTGCCAGCAGCGGGGGACTAGCGGGAGTGGAGCAGTACTTC.

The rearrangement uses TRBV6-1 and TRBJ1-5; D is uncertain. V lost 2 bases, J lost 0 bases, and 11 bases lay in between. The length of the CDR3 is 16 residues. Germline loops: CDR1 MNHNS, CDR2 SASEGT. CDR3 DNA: TGTGCCAGCAGTGAACTACTGTCTTATAGCAATCAGCCCCAGCATTTT. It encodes CASSELLSYSNQPQHF.

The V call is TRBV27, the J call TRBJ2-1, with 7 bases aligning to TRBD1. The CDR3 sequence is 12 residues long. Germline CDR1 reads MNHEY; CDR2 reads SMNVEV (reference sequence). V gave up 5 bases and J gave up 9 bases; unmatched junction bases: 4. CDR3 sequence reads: CASSTTGREQFF. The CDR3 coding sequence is TGTGCCAGCAGTACGACAGGGCGTGAGCAGTTCTTC.